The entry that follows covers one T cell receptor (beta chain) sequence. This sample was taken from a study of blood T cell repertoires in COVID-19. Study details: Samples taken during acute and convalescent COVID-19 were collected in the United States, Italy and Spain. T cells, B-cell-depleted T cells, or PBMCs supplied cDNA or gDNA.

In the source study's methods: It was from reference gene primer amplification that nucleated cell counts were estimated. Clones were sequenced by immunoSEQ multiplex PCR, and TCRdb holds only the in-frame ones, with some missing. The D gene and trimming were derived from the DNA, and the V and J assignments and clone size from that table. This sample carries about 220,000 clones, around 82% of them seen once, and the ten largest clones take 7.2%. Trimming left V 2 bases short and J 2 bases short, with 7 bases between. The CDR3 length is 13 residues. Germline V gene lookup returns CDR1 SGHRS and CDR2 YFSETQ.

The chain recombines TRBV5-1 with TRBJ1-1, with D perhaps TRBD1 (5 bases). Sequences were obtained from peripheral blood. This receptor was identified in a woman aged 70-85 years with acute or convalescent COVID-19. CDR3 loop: CASSFQGNTEAFF. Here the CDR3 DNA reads TGCGCCAGCAGCTTCCAGGGAAACACTGAAGCTTTCTTT.